The rows below give T cell receptor beta chains drawn from one sample of a study of T cell responses to AZD1222 COVID-19 vaccine. Measured with immunoSEQ multiplex PCR; TCRdb has only the in-frame clones, and not every one. The sample lists tens of thousands of clones; more than 75% were seen once. Material: peripheral blood, obtained on day 0 of AZD1222 vaccination. These receptors were taken from an adult in good health. The conserved cysteine and the conserved F or W are not part of the CDR3 here.

J gene,V gene,CDR3 protein
TRBJ2-2,TRBV6-5,ASRQGGSNTGELF
TRBJ1-2,TRBV10-3,AISESLDRGRVYGYT
TRBJ1-1,TRBV28,ASTGRPVTGKTEAF
TRBJ1-2,TRBV5-5,ASSPEPGSGYT
TRBJ1-6,TRBV6-5,ASSRQASSPLH
TRBJ2-1,TRBV11-1,ASSSDGNEQF
TRBJ1-5,TRBV19,ASSSQGSGQPQH
TRBJ1-1,TRBV11-1,ASSCGAEAF
TRBJ2-7,TRBV5-1,ASSWAPTGSPTEQY
TRBJ2-7,TRBV7-2,ASSLVASGGAYEQY
TRBJ2-2,TRBV28,ASSLGTGENTGELF
TRBJ2-3,TRBV28,ASSPHSTDTQY
TRBJ2-2,TRBV19,ASSPSPAVFLNTGELF
TRBJ2-3,TRBV9,ASSFRTSQGDTQY
TRBJ2-1,TRBV18,ASSPGRGWDNEQF
TRBJ2-7,TRBV21-1,ASSTRGTGASYEQY
TRBJ2-4,TRBV19,ASSTGRNIQY
TRBJ2-7,TRBV3-1/TRBV3-2,ASSQERGLDMREQY
TRBJ2-7,TRBV6-2/TRBV6-3,ASSYERGRREQY
TRBJ1-2,TRBV18,ASSPQTRDRGYT
TRBJ2-7,TRBV28,ASLGYSSYEQY
TRBJ2-7,TRBV7-6,ASSPQTSGSSYEQY
TRBJ1-1,TRBV29-1,SVLWDLGNTEAF
TRBJ1-1,TRBV9,ASSVGDRGLGEAF
TRBJ2-4,TRBV6-5,ASSRDRVDIQY
TRBJ2-4,TRBV5-4,ASSLETGQGLGKNIQY
TRBJ2-7,TRBV7-9,ASSLTSAAYEQY
TRBJ2-1,TRBV11-3,ASSSYSGKGYNEQF
TRBJ1-2,TRBV5-4,ASSLAGIDGYT
TRBJ1-6,TRBV7-2,ASSLVGGSGNSPLH
TRBJ2-7,TRBV12-3/TRBV12-4,ASSRDSYEQY
TRBJ2-7,TRBV21-1,ASSQLAGEQY
TRBJ2-1,TRBV6-5,ASSYNKYNEQF
TRBJ2-7,TRBV7-8,ASSPGTSGSYEQY
TRBJ1-2,TRBV5-1,ASSLTLTGDNYGYT
TRBJ1-1,TRBV12-3/TRBV12-4,ASSAGFGTEAF